This entry is about one TCR beta chain. CDR1 and CDR2 from the germline V gene are SNHLY and FYNNEI. Trimming cost V 1 base and J 1 base, with 9 bases left between them. CDR3 size: 15 residues. This sample was taken from a study of T cell responses to AZD1222 COVID-19 vaccine. Measured with immunoSEQ multiplex PCR; TCRdb has only the in-frame clones, and not every one. The sample lists some 110,000 clones, approximately 88% occurring once. The sequenced sample was peripheral blood, obtained on day 0 of AZD1222 vaccination. The gene calls are TRBV2 and TRBJ2-3, with D perhaps assigned TRBD1 or TRBD2 (5 bases each). This TCR was sampled from an adult in good health. The CDR3 nucleotides read TGTGCCAGCAGTGAAGGGGGGACCCGCACAGATACGCAGTATTTT. Its protein is CASSEGGTRTDTQYF.